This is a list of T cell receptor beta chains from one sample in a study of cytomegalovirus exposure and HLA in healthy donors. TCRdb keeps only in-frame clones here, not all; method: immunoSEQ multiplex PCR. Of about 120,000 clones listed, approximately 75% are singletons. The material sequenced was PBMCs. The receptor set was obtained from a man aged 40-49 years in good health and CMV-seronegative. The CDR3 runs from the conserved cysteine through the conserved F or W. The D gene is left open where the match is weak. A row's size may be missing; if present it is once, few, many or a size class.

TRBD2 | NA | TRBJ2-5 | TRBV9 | CASSSQTSGGSETQYF
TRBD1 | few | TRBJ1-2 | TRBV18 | CASSPPGTVRGDYGYTF
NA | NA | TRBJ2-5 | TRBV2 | CASRGLEGGAETQYF
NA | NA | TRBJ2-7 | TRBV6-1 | CASSERLDSRRSYEQYF
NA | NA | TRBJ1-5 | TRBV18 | CASSGEGSNQPQHF
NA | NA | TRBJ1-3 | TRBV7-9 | CSSSSHTSGNTIYF
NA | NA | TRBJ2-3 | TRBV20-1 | CSARIADTQYF
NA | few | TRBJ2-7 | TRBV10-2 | CASIQDPGWHYEQYF
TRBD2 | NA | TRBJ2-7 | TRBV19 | CASSPWTSGSNYEQYF
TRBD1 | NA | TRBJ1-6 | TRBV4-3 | CASSQLHGQGNSPPHF
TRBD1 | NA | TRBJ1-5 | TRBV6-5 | CASSWGTGGGPQHF
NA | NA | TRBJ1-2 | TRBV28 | CASRTENNYGYTF
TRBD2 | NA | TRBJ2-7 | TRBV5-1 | CASSDTSGSYEQYF
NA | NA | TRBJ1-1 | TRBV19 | CASKSFGRGVSRNTEAFF
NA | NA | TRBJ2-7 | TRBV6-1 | CASTWGAYEQYF
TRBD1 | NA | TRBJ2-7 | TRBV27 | CASKAGGYEQYF